This T cell receptor beta chain emerged from a study of shared clonotypes between healthy human individuals. Deletions cut 5 bases from V and 2 bases from J, with 4 bases between. Germline V gives CDR1 MNHEY, CDR2 SVGAGI. This CDR3 region has 13 residues. Regarding the study as a whole: In having few donors, the study represented limited genetic and exposure-history diversity.

Profiled with immunoSEQ multiplex PCR; TCRdb holds only in-frame clones, not every one. The table has approximately 480,000 clones, roughly 85% seen once; the top ten hold around 12%. Unsorted samples relied on about 90 million PBMCs, which served as the source of genomic DNA. As to this clone: Its antigen remains unknown.

The genes are TRBV6-5 and TRBJ2-6; D call uncertain. Sequencing was done on a sample of PBMCs. This receptor was taken from a woman in her thirties or forties in good health. Some clones in this sample may be carry-over from other donors' samples. In nucleotides, the CDR3 is TGTGCCAGCAGTGGTACTGGGGCCAACGTCCTGACTTTC. Protein product: CASSGTGANVLTF.